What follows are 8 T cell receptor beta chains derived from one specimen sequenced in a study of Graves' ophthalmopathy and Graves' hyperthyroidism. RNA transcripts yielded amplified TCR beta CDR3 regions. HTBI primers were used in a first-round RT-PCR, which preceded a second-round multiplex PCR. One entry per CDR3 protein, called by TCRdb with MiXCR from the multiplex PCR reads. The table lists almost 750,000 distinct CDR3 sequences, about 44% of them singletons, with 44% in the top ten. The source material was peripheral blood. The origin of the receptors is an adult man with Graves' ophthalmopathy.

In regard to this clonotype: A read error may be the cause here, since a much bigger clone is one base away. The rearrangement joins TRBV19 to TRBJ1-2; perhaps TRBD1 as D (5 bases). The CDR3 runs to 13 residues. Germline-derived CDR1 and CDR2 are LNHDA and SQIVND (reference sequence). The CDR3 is CAGRRDVNYGYTF. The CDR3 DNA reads TGTGCCGGTAGACGGGACGTTAACTATGGCTACACCTTC.

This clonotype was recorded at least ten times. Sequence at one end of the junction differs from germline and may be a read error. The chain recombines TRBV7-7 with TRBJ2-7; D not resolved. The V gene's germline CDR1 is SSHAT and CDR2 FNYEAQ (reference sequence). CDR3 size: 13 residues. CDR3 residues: CASSLGIQDEQYF. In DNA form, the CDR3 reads TGTGCTAGCAGCTTGGGCATTCAGGACGAGCAGTACTTC. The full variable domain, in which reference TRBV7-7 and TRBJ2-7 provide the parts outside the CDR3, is GAGVSQSPRYKVTKRGQDVTLRCDPISSHATLYWYQQALGQGPEFLTYFNYEAQPDKSGLPSDRFSAERPEGSISTLTIQRTEQRDSAMYRCASSLGIQDEQYFGPGTRLTVT.

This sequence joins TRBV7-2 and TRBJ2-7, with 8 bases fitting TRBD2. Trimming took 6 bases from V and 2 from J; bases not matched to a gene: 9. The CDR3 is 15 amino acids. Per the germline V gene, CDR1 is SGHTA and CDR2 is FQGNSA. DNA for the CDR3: TGTGCCAGCAGTCTATCGTGGGGACTAGCCTACGAGCAGTACTTC. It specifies CASSLSWGLAYEQYF.

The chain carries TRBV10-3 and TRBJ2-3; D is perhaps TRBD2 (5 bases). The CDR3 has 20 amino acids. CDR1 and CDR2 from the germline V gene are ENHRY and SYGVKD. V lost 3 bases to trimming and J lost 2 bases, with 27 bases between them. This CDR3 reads CAISDGRAARVGMNTDTQYF. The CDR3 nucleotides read TGTGCCATCAGTGATGGTAGGGCGGCTAGAGTCGGGATGAACACAGATACGCAGTATTTT.

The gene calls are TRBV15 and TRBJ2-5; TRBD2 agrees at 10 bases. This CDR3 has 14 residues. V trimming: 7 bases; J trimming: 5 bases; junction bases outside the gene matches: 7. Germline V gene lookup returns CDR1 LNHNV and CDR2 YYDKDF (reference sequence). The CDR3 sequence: CATNSGGAGETQYF. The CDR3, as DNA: TGTGCCACCAACAGCGGGGGGGCCGGGGAGACCCAGTACTTC.

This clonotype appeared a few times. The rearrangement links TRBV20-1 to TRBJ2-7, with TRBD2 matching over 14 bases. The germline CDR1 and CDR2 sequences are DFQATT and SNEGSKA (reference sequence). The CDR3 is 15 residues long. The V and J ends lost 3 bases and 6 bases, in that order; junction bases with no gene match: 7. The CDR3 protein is CSASDGTSGRREQYF. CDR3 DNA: TGCAGTGCTAGCGATGGGACTAGCGGGAGACGCGAGCAGTACTTC.

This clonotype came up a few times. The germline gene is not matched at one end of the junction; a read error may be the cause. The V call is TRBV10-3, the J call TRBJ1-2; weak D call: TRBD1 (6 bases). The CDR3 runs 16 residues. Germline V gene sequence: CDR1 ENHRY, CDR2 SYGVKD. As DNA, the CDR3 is TGTGCCAGCAGTGAACCAGCCAGGGGCTTTAACTATGGCTACACCTTC. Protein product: CASSEPARGFNYGYTF.

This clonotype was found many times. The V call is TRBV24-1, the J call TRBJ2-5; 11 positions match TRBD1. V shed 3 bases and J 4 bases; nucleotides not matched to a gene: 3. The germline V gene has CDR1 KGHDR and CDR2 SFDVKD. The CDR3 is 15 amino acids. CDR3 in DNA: TGTGCCACCAGTGATCCAGGACAGGGGGCAGAGACCCAGTACTTC. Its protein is CATSDPGQGAETQYF.